Following are 6 T cell receptor beta chains from one sample sequenced in a study of STAT3 mutations in large granular lymphocyte leukemia. TCRdb keeps only in-frame clones here, not all; method: immunoSEQ multiplex PCR. The sample contains more than 10,000 clones, over 75% of which appear only once. Findings and limits, study-wide: At least one immunodominant TCR beta clonotype appeared in every T-cell large granular lymphocyte leukemia patient.

These TCRs are of unknown antigen specificity. Sequenced material: PBMCs. The receptors shown here come from a human donor with T large granular lymphocyte leukemia. Some clones in this sample may be carry-over from other donors' samples.

The chain joins TRBV7-2 to TRBJ2-7; the D call may be TRBD1 or TRBD2 (6 bases each). The CDR3 loop spans 13 amino acids. Trimming cost V 4 bases and J 6 bases, with 13 bases left between them. Germline loops: CDR1 SGHTA, CDR2 FQGNSA. The CDR3 nucleotides read TGTGCCAGCAGCTCCCTGGGGGGCGGCGAGCAGTACGTC. Translation gives CASSSLGGGEQYV.

The chain employs TRBV4-3 and TRBJ2-7, with D possibly being TRBD1 (5 bases). CDR3 length: 15 residues. The V gene's germline CDR1 is LGHNA and CDR2 YSLEER. Between the trimmed V and J ends, which lost 0 bases and 2 bases, there was a span of 11 bases. This CDR3 is CASSQDHSRAYEQYF. Here the CDR3 DNA reads TGCGCCAGCAGCCAAGATCACTCCAGGGCCTACGAGCAGTACTTC.

This chain joins TRBV7-8 and TRBJ2-5, with D unresolved. Germline lookup yields CDR1 SGHVS and CDR2 FQNEAQ. V was cut by 1 base and J by 5 bases, with 2 bases left in between. The CDR3 is 11 amino acids. The CDR3, as DNA: TGTGCCAGCAGCTTAGTTGAGACCCAGTACTTC. Translated: CASSLVETQYF. The whole variable domain, filled in from reference TRBV7-8 and TRBJ2-5, reads GAGVSQSPRYKVAKRGQDVALRCDPISGHVSLFWYQQALGQGPEFLTYFQNEAQLDKSGLPSDRFFAERPEGSVSTLKIQRTQQEDSAVYLCASSLVETQYFGPGTRLLVL.

V gene TRBV6-1 combines with J gene TRBJ1-1; tentative D call: TRBD1 (5 bases). Trimming cost V 6 bases and J 2 bases, with 10 bases left between them. CDR3 length: 13 residues. Germline assignment: CDR1 MNHNS and CDR2 SASEGT. CDR3 sequence: CASSRDPNTEAFF. The CDR3 DNA sequence: TGTGCCAGCAGCCGGGACCCCAACACTGAAGCTTTCTTT.

This clone has just one count. This sequence joins TRBV27 and TRBJ2-7, with D possibly matching TRBD2 (6 bases). This CDR3 region has 14 residues. Trimming took off 8 bases at V and 1 base at J, with 15 bases between the two ends. The germline V gene encodes CDR1 MNHEY and CDR2 SMNVEV (reference sequence). The DNA for the CDR3 is TGTGCCAGCGGCCCCACGCGGGAATCCTACGAGCAGTACTTC. The encoded protein is CASGPTRESYEQYF.

The genes are TRBV5-1 and TRBJ2-5; possibly TRBD2 for D (6 bases). The CDR3 consists of 15 residues. Germline assignment: CDR1 SGHRS and CDR2 YFSETQ. With 2 bases removed from V and 5 bases from J, the gap between germline ends came to 16 bases. CDR3 loop: CASSFGGTAGETQYF. CDR3 DNA sequence: TGCGCCAGCAGCTTTGGAGGGACCGCGGGGGAGACCCAGTACTTC.